This T cell receptor beta chain is from a study of T cell repertoires in cytomegalovirus infection. Study overall: CMV infection together with matching HLA type was indicated by public TCR beta signatures.

The germline V gene has CDR1 DFQATT and CDR2 SNEGSKA (reference sequence). This CDR3 comprises 17 residues. V dropped 3 bases and J dropped 5; count of bases not matched to a gene: 13. Each CDR3 protein gets one entry after TCRdb re-called the reads with MiXCR. The sample includes almost 500,000 distinct CDR3 sequences, roughly 12% seen only once; the top ten take about 10%. This clonotype turned up a few times. The antigen is unknown. General observations from the study: CMV-specific TCR beta clonotypes restricted by HLA-C were the ones dominating the ex vivo response. The cumulative frequency of public TCR beta families distinguished individuals who carried CMV together with the relevant HLA.

The J gene is TRBJ2-7, the V gene TRBV20-1, with TRBD2 matching over 13 bases. Sequenced: PBMCs. This TCR was sampled from a human donor in good health (CMV status not recorded). Some clones in this sample may be carry-over from other donors' samples. The CDR3 nucleotides are TGCAGTGCTAGCACACTAGCGGGGGGGATTTTAATCCACGAGCAGTACTTC. Amino acids: CSASTLAGGILIHEQYF.